This T cell receptor beta chain was profiled in a study of spatial heterogeneity in lung cancer. Across the study: Approximately 70 TRACERx patients with early, untreated non-small cell lung cancer donated samples. Each time, sequencing found more beta-chain sequences than alpha-chain sequences.

Specified time point: blood at routine non-recurrence follow-up after resection. Unsorted whole RNA of tumor, nontumor lung or frozen PBMC was sequenced. The CDR3 loop spans 14 amino acids. Trimming removed 1 base from V and 6 bases from J, with 12 bases in between. CDR1 SGHAT and CDR2 FQNNGV come from the germline V gene. The presence of a unique molecular identifier marked each TCR cDNA molecule. TCRdb redid the calling of the 5' RACE reads with MiXCR, one entry per CDR3 protein. The repertoire holds around 45,000 distinct CDR3 sequences, with 20% to 25% as singletons. This TCR came from a female donor with early-stage non-small cell lung cancer. Sequenced here: PBMCs, sampled at follow-up. The V call is TRBV11-2, the J call TRBJ1-2, with unresolved D. As DNA, the CDR3 is TGTGCCAGCAGCTTAGGTGAATCGCCGAATGGCTACACCTTC. Translated, it gives CASSLGESPNGYTF. The full variable domain, rest sourced from reference TRBV11-2 and TRBJ1-2, is EAGVAQSPRYKIIEKRQSVAFWCNPISGHATLYWYQQILGQGPKLLIQFQNNGVVDDSQLPKDRFSAERLKGVDSTLKIQPAKLEDSAVYLCASSLGESPNGYTFGSGTRLTVV.